This T cell receptor beta chain stems from a study of a mutant IDH1 vaccine in newly diagnosed glioma. Details on this clone: Its antigen is unidentified.

CDR1 and CDR2 (germline): SNHLY, FYNNEI. This CDR3 has 15 residues. V was trimmed by 4 bases and J by 2 bases, leaving 14 bases between them. Time point: week 11, during vaccination. It was 300 ug of mutant IDH1 20-mer peptide that made up each vaccine dose, given with topical imiquimod. TCRdb keeps only in-frame clones here, not all; method: immunoSEQ multiplex PCR. The sample yields 25,000 to 40,000 clones, about 78% seen once. This clonotype was obtained from a man younger than 40 with glioma. The specimen comprised PBMCs, sampled from a glioma patient whose treatment included an IDH1 peptide vaccine. The chain couples TRBV2 to TRBJ1-2; weak D call: TRBD1 (5 bases). The chain's CDR3 is CASSGLRGVNYGYTF. CDR3 nucleotide sequence: TGTGCCAGCAGTGGGCTACGAGGGGTGAACTATGGCTACACCTTC.